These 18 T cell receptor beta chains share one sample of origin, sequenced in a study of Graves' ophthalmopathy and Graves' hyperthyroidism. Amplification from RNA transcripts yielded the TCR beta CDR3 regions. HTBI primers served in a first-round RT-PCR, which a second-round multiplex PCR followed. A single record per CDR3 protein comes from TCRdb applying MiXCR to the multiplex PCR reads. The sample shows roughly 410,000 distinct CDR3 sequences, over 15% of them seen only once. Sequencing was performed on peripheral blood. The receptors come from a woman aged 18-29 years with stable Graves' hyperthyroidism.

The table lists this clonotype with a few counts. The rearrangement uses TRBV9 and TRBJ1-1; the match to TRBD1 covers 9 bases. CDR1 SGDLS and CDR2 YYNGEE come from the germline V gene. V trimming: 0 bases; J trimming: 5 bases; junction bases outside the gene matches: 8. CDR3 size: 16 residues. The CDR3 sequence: CASSVGPRDRVTEAFF. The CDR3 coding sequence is TGTGCCAGCAGCGTAGGGCCCCGGGACAGGGTGACTGAAGCTTTCTTT.

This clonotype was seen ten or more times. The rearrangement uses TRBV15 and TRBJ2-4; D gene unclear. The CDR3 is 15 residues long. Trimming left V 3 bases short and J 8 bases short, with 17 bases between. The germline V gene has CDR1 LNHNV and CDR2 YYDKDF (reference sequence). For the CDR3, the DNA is TGTGCCACCAGCAGGGAAAGGGAAGATTGGGACATTCAGTACTTC. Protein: CATSREREDWDIQYF.

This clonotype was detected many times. The CDR3 reads CASSSRGGYTF. The CDR3 DNA sequence: TGTGCCAGCAGTTCCCGAGGGGGCTACACCTTC. The chain employs TRBV12-3 or TRBV12-4 and TRBJ1-2; D is unresolved. V dropped 4 bases and J dropped 8 bases, with 8 bases sitting between them. This CDR3 has 11 amino acids.

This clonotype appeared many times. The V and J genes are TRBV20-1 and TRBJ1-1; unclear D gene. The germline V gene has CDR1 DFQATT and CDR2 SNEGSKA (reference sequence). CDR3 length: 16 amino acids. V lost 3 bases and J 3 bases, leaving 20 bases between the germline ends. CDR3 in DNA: TGCAGTGCTAGTGGGGTAGGGTACCCGGCGGACACTGAAGCTTTCTTT. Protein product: CSASGVGYPADTEAFF.

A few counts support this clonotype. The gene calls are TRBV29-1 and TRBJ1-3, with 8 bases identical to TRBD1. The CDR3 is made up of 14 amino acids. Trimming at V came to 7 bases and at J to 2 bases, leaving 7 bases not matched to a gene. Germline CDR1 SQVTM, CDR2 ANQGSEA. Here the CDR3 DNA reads TGCAGCGCCCGAACGACAGGGGCTGGAAACACCATATATTTT. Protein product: CSARTTGAGNTIYF. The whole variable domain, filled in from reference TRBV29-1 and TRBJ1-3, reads SAVISQKPSRDICQRGTSLTIQCQVDSQVTMMFWYRQQPGQSLTLIATANQGSEATYESGFVIDKFPISRPNLTFSTLTVSNMSPEDSSIYLCSARTTGAGNTIYFGEGSWLTVV.

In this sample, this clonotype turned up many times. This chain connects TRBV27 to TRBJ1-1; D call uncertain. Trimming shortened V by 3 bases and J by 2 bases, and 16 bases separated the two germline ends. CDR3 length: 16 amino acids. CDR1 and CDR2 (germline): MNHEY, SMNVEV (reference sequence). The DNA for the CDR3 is TGTGCCAGCAGTTTCTGGCCTCGACTATCCAACACTGAAGCTTTCTTT. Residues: CASSFWPRLSNTEAFF.

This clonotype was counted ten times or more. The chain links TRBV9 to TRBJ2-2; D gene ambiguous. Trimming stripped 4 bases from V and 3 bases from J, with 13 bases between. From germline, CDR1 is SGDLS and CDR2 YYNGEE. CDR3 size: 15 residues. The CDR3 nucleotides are TGTGCCAGCAGCCGCGACAAATCCTACACCGGGGAGCTGTTTTTT. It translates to CASSRDKSYTGELFF.

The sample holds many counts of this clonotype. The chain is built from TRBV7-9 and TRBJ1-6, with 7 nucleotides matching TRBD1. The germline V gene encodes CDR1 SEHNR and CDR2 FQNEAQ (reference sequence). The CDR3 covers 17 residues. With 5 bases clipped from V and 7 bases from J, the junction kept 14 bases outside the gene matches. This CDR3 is CASSGTGAAGGNSPLHF. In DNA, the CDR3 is TGTGCCAGCAGCGGTACAGGGGCCGCGGGAGGGAATTCACCCCTCCACTTT. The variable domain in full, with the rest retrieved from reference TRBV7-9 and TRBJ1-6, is DTGVSQNPRHKITKRGQNVTFRCDPISEHNRLYWYRQTLGQGPEFLTYFQNEAQLEKSRLLSDRFSAERPKGSFSTLEIQRTEQGDSAMYLCASSGTGAAGGNSPLHFGNGTRLTVT.

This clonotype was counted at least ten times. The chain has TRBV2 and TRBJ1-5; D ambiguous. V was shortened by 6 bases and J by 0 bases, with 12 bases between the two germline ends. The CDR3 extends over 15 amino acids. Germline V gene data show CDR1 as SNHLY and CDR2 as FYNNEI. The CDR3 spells CASRPGSNSNQPQHF. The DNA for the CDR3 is TGTGCCAGCAGGCCCGGATCCAATAGCAATCAGCCCCAGCATTTT. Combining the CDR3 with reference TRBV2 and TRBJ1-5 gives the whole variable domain EPEVTQTPSHQVTQMGQEVILRCVPISNHLYFYWYRQILGQKVEFLVSFYNNEISEKSEIFDDQFSVERPDGSNFTLKIRSTKLEDSAMYFCASRPGSNSNQPQHFGDGTRLSIL.

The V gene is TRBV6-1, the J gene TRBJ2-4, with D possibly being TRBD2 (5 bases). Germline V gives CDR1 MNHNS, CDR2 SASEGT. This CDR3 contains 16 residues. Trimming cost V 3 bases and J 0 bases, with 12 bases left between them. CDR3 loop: CASSELRVSAKNIQYF. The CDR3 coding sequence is TGTGCCAGCAGTGAGTTGAGGGTGTCAGCCAAAAACATTCAGTACTTC.

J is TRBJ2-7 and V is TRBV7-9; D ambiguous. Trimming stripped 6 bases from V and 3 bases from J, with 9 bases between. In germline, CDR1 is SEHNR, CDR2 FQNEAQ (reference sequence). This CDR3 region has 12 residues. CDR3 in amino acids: CASSPTIYEQYF. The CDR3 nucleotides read TGTGCCAGCAGTCCTACAATCTACGAGCAGTACTTC.

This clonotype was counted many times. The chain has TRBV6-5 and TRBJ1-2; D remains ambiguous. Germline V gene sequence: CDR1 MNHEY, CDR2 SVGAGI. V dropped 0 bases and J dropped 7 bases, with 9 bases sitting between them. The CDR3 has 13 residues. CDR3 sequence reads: CASSYSPPRGYTF. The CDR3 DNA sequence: TGTGCCAGCAGTTACTCTCCCCCCCGTGGCTACACCTTC.

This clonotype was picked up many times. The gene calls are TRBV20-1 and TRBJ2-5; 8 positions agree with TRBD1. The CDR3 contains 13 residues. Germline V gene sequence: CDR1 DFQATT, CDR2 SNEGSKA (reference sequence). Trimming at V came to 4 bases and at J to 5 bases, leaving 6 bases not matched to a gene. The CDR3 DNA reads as TGCAGTGCTACAGGGGGCAGCGGGGAGACCCAGTACTTC. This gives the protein CSATGGSGETQYF.

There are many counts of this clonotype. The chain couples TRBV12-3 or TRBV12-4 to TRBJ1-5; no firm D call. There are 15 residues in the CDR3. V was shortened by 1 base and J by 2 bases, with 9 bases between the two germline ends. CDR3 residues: CASSLGAIGNQPQHF. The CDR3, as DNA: TGTGCCAGCAGTTTAGGGGCTATAGGCAATCAGCCCCAGCATTTT.

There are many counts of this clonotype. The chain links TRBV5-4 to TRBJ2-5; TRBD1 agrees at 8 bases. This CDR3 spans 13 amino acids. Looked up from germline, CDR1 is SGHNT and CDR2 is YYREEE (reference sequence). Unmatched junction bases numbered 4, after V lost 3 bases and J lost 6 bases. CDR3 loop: CASSSGQGQTQYF. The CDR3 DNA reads TGTGCCAGCAGCTCAGGACAGGGTCAGACCCAGTACTTC.

The CDR3 loop reads CASSQDEASNQPQHF. CDR3 bases: TGTGCCAGCAGCCAAGACGAGGCCAGCAATCAGCCCCAGCATTTT. The rearrangement uses TRBV4-2 and TRBJ1-5; D not resolved. Trimming pared 0 bases from V and 1 base from J, leaving 7 bases between. The length of the CDR3 is 15 residues. Per the germline V gene, CDR1 is LGHNA and CDR2 is YNFKEQ.

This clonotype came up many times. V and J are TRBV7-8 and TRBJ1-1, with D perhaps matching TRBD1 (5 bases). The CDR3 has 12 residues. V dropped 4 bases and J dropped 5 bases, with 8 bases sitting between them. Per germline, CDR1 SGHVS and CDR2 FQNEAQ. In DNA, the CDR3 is TGTGCCAGCAGCTCCGACAGAACTGAAGCTTTCTTT. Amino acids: CASSSDRTEAFF.

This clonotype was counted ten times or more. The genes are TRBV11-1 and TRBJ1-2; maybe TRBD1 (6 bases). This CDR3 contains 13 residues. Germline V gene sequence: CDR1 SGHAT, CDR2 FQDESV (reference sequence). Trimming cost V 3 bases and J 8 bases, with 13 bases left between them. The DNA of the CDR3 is TGTGCCAGCAGCTTTTACTCACAGGGCGGCTACACCTTC. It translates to CASSFYSQGGYTF.